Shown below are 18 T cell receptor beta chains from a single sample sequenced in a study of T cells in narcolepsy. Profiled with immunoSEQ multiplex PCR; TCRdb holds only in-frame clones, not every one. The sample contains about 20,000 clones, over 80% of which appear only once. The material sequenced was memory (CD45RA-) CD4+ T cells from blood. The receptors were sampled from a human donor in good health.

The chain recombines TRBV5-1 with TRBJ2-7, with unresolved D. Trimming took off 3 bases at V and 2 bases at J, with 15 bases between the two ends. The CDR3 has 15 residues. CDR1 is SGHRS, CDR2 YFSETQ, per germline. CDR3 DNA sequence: TGCGCCAGCAGCTCGCAAACGGATTACGCCTACGAGCAGTACTTC. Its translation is CASSSQTDYAYEQYF.

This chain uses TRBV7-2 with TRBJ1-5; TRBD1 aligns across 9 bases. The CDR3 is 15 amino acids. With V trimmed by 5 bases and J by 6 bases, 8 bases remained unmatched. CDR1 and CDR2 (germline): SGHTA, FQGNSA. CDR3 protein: CASSLILTGGQPQHF. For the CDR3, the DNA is TGTGCCAGCAGCCTGATCCTGACAGGGGGTCAGCCCCAGCATTTT. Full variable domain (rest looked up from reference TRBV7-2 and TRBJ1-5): GAGVSQSPSNKVTEKGKDVELRCDPISGHTALYWYRQSLGQGLEFLIYFQGNSAPDKSGLPSDRFSAERTGGSVSTLTIQRTQQEDSAVYLCASSLILTGGQPQHFGDGTRLSIL.

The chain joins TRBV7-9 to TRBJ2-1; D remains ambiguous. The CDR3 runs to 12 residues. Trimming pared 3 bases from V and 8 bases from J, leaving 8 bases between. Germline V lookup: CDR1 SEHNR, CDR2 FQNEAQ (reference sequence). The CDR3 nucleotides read TGTGCCAGCAGCTTTGTATCCTATGAGCAGTTCTTC. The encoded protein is CASSFVSYEQFF.

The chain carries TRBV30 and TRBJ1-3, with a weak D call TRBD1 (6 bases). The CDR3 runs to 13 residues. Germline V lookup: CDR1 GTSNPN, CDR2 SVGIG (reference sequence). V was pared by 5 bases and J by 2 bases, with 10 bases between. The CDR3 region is CAWRQAAGNTIYF. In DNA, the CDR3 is TGTGCCTGGCGACAGGCCGCTGGAAACACCATATATTTT.

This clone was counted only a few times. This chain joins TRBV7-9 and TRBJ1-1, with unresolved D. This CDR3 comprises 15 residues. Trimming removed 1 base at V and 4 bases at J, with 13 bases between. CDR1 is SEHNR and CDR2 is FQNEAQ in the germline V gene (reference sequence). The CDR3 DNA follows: TGTGCCAGCAGCTTAGGTAACAGTTTGGGCACTGAAGCTTTCTTT. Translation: CASSLGNSLGTEAFF.

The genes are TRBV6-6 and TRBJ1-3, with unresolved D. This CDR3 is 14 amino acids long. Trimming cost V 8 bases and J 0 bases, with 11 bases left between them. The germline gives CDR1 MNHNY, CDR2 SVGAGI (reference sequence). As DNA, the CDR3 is TGTGCCAGCTCGGAACAGAGCTCTGGAAACACCATATATTTT. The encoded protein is CASSEQSSGNTIYF.

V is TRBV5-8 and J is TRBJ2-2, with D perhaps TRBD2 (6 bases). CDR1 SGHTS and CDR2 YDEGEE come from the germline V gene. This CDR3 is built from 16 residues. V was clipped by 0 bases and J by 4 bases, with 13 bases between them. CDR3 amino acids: CASSLVLAGLTGELFF. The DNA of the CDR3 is TGTGCCAGCAGCTTGGTCCTGGCGGGGCTCACCGGGGAGCTGTTTTTT.

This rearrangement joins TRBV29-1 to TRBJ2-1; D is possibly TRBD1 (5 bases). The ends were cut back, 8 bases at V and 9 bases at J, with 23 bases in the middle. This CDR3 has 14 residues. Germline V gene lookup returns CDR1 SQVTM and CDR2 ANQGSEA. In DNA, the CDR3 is TGCAGCTCCCAGACACAGGCTGGGGCCCGTGAGCAGTTCTTC. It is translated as CSSQTQAGAREQFF.

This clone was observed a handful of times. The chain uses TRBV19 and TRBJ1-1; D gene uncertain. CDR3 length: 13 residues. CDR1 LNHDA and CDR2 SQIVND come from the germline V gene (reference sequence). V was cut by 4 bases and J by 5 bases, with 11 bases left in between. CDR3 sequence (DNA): TGTGCCAGTAGTAAAAGGGAGGGAACTGAAGCTTTCTTT. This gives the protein CASSKREGTEAFF.

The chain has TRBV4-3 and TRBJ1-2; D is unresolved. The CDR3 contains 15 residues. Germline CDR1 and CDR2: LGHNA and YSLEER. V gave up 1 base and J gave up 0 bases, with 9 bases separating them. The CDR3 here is CASSQVRAANYGYTF. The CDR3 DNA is TGCGCCAGCAGCCAAGTTCGGGCGGCTAACTATGGCTACACCTTC.

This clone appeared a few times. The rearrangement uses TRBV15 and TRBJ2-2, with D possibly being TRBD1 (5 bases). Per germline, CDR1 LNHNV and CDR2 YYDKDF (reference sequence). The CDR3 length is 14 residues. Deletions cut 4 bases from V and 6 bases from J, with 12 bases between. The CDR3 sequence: CATSIGRAAGELFF. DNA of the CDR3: TGTGCCACCAGCATCGGCAGGGCAGCCGGGGAGCTGTTTTTT.

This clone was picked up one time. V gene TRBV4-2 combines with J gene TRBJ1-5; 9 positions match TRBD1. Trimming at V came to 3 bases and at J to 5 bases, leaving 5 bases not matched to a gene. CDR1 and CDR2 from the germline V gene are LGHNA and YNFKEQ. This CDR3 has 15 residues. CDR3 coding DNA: TGTGCCAGCAGCCAGGCGACAGGGGGAGATCAGCCCCAGCATTTT. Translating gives CASSQATGGDQPQHF.

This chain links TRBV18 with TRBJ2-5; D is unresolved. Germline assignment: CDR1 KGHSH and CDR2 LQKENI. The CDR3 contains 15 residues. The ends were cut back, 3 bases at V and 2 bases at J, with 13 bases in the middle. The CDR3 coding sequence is TGTGCCAGCTCACCGGATGTTGGTACTCAAGAGACCCAGTACTTC. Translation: CASSPDVGTQETQYF.

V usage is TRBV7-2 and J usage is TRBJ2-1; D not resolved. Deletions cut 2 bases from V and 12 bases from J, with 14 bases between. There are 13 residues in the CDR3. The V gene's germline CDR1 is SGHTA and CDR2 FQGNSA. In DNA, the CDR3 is TGTGCCAGCAGCTTAAGCGCCGCAGTGGGGCAGTTCTTC. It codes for CASSLSAAVGQFF.

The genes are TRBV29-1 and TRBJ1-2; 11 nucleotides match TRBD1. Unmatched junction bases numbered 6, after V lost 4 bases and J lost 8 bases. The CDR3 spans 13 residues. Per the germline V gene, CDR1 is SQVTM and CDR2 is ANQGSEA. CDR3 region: CSVVGQGAWGYTF. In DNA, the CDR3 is TGCAGCGTTGTAGGACAGGGGGCATGGGGCTACACCTTC.

The CDR3 loop is CASRPEAPYEQYF. In nucleotides, the CDR3 is TGTGCCAGCCGCCCTGAGGCCCCCTACGAGCAGTACTTC. This sequence joins TRBV2 and TRBJ2-7; D is unresolved. V was clipped by 8 bases and J by 2 bases, with 13 bases between them. CDR3 length equals 13 residues. Germline V gene sequence: CDR1 SNHLY, CDR2 FYNNEI.

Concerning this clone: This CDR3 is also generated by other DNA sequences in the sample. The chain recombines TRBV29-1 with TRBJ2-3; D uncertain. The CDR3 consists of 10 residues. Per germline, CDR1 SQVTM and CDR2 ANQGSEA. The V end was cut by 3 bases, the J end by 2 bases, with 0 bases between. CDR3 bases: TGCAGCGTTGACACAGATACGCAGTATTTT. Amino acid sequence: CSVDTDTQYF.

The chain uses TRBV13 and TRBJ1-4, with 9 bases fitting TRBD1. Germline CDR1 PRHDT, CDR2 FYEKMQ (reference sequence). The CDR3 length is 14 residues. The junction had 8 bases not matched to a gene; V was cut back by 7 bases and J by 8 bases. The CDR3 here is CASTRRQGEEKLFF. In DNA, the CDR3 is TGTGCCAGCACCCGTCGACAGGGGGAGGAAAAACTGTTTTTT. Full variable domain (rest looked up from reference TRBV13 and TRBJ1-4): AAGVIQSPRHLIKEKRETATLKCYPIPRHDTVYWYQQGPGQDPQFLISFYEKMQSDKGSIPDRFSAQQFSDYHSELNMSSLELGDSALYFCASTRRQGEEKLFFGSGTQLSVL.